The 25 T cell receptor beta chains below come from one sample, sequenced in a study of blood T cell repertoires in COVID-19 (dated by TCRdb to 2019 to 2021). The method behind the library was the immunoSEQ multiplex PCR assay. Here the immuneACCESS table is served through TCRdb, limited to in-frame sequences with V and J called. Missing clones are a known gap in these copies; in checked studies unresolved V genes cover under half, and the rest lacks a known reason. This sample is represented by roughly 250,000 clones; around 83% of them were singletons. The top ten clones comprise roughly 8.7% of the sample. Specimen: peripheral blood. Receptors were obtained from a man aged 35-49 years with active or convalescent COVID-19.

The rearrangement links TRBV19 to TRBJ1-1; D might be TRBD1 (6 bases). Between the trimmed V and J ends, which lost 5 bases and 6 bases, there was a span of 16 bases. This CDR3 is built from 14 residues. The V gene's germline CDR1 is LNHDA and CDR2 SQIVND (reference sequence). CDR3 region: CASSRSYQGPEAFF. For the CDR3, the DNA is TGTGCCAGTAGTCGCTCGTACCAGGGGCCTGAAGCTTTCTTT. The full variable domain, rest sourced from reference TRBV19 and TRBJ1-1, is DGGITQSPKYLFRKEGQNVTLSCEQNLNHDAMYWYRQDPGQGLRLIYYSQIVNDFQKGDIAEGYSVSREKKESFPLTVTSAQKNPTAFYLCASSRSYQGPEAFFGQGTRLTVV.

DNA for the CDR3: TGTGCCAGCTCACCACCGTCGACAGCAGCTAACTATGGCTACACCTTC. It encodes CASSPPSTAANYGYTF. The J gene is TRBJ1-2, the V gene TRBV18, with D possibly TRBD1 on 5 matching bases. Germline V CDR1 and CDR2: KGHSH, LQKENI. Trimming stripped 0 bases from V and 0 bases from J, with 11 bases between. The length of the CDR3 is 16 residues.

The CDR3 is CASSYENGQSTNEKLFF. The CDR3 DNA follows: TGTGCCAGCAGTTACGAAAACGGACAGTCAACTAATGAAAAACTGTTTTTT. The chain links TRBV6-2 or TRBV6-3 to TRBJ1-4; D might be TRBD1 (6 bases). Trimming left V 2 bases short and J 0 bases short, with 13 bases between. Germline loops: CDR1 MNHEY, CDR2 SVGEGT. CDR3 size: 17 residues.

The V gene is TRBV12-3 or TRBV12-4, the J gene TRBJ1-1, with 7 bases identical to TRBD1. V lost 6 bases to trimming and J lost 4 bases; unmatched junction nucleotides: 5. The CDR3 totals 13 residues. In DNA form, the CDR3 reads TGTGCCAGCAGCCCGGGACAGCTCACTGAAGCTTTCTTT. Its translation: CASSPGQLTEAFF.

This clone was picked up one time. This rearrangement joins TRBV5-1 to TRBJ1-5; D is ambiguous. The length of the CDR3 is 11 residues. V lost 7 bases to trimming and J lost 9 bases, with 11 bases between them. Germline values: CDR1 SGHRS, CDR2 YFSETQ. The CDR3 spells CASGPPWPQHF. As DNA, the CDR3 is TGCGCCAGCGGCCCCCCTTGGCCCCAGCATTTT. The whole variable domain, remainder taken from reference TRBV5-1 and TRBJ1-5, is KAGVTQTPRYLIKTRGQQVTLSCSPISGHRSVSWYQQTPGQGLQFLFEYFSETQRNKGNFPGRFSGRQFSNSRSEMNVSTLELGDSALYLCASGPPWPQHFGDGTRLSIL.

The chain joins TRBV7-2 to TRBJ2-1, with a possible D match to TRBD2 (5 bases). Germline-derived CDR1 and CDR2 are SGHTA and FQGNSA. Trimming took off 1 base at V and 7 bases at J, with 11 bases between the two ends. The CDR3 loop spans 14 amino acids. CDR3 residues: CASSLVSSYNEQFF. The CDR3 DNA sequence: TGTGCCAGCAGCTTAGTGTCTAGCTATAATGAGCAGTTCTTC.

In this sample, this clone turned up once. This same CDR3 is encoded by further DNA sequences in the sample. CDR3 residues: CASSPRDSLNTEAFF. In DNA form, the CDR3 reads TGTGCCAGCTCACCGAGGGACAGCCTGAACACTGAAGCTTTCTTT. This chain links TRBV18 with TRBJ1-1; 7 nucleotides agree with TRBD1. Trimming removed 3 bases from V and 0 bases from J; junction bases left unmatched: 4. Germline V lookup: CDR1 KGHSH, CDR2 LQKENI. The CDR3 has 15 residues.

The gene calls are TRBV2 and TRBJ2-5; 10 positions agree with TRBD1. The length of the CDR3 is 14 residues. Per the germline V gene, CDR1 is SNHLY and CDR2 is FYNNEI. Losses at the gene ends were 11 bases for V and 4 bases for J; bases not matched to a gene: 10. Written as DNA, the CDR3 is TGTGCCGGGACGGGACAGGGGAATATAGAGACCCAGTACTTC. This encodes CAGTGQGNIETQYF.

The CDR3 DNA sequence: TGTGCCAGTCATAGGGGGGGAAACGGGAAGGAAGCTTTCTTT. As protein: CASHRGGNGKEAFF. The chain joins TRBV6-6 to TRBJ1-1, with D tentatively TRBD1 (6 bases). This CDR3 contains 14 residues. Trimming shortened V by 9 bases and J by 8 bases, and 22 bases separated the two germline ends. The V gene's germline CDR1 is MNHNY and CDR2 SVGAGI (reference sequence).

This chain links TRBV28 with TRBJ2-7; 7 positions agree with TRBD1. This CDR3 comprises 14 residues. Trimming cost V 5 bases and J 4 bases; bases outside gene matches: 8. Germline V lookup: CDR1 MDHEN, CDR2 SYDVKM. This CDR3 reads CASSIRGFGYEQYF. DNA for the CDR3: TGTGCCAGCAGTATCAGGGGGTTCGGTTACGAGCAGTACTTC.

The rearrangement uses TRBV19 and TRBJ1-1; 9 nucleotides agree with TRBD1. Germline CDR1 and CDR2: LNHDA and SQIVND (reference sequence). The CDR3 runs 17 residues. V lost 4 bases, J lost 0 bases, and 9 bases stayed unmatched. The CDR3: CASSTTGGFSMNTEAFF. CDR3 nucleotide sequence: TGTGCCAGTAGTACGACAGGGGGATTCTCTATGAACACTGAAGCTTTCTTT.

The sample holds one count of this clone. This rearrangement joins TRBV7-9 to TRBJ2-1, with 16 nucleotides matching TRBD2. Unmatched junction bases numbered 15, after V lost 5 bases and J lost 8 bases. The CDR3 is 19 residues long. In germline, CDR1 is SEHNR, CDR2 FQNEAQ (reference sequence). The CDR3, as DNA: TGTGCCAGCAGCGCGAAGGGTCCCGGGACTAGCGGGAGGGGCGATGAGCAGTTCTTC. It translates to CASSAKGPGTSGRGDEQFF.

J is TRBJ1-2 and V is TRBV19; D is possibly TRBD1 (5 bases). Germline loops: CDR1 LNHDA, CDR2 SQIVND (reference sequence). This CDR3 comprises 15 residues. The germline V and J ends were trimmed by 7 bases and 6 bases, with 21 bases remaining between them. DNA of the CDR3: TGTGCCAGTACCAGTGGCCAGGGCAATTTAAATGGCTACACCTTC. Translated, it gives CASTSGQGNLNGYTF. Supplemented by reference TRBV19 and TRBJ1-2, the full variable domain reads DGGITQSPKYLFRKEGQNVTLSCEQNLNHDAMYWYRQDPGQGLRLIYYSQIVNDFQKGDIAEGYSVSREKKESFPLTVTSAQKNPTAFYLCASTSGQGNLNGYTFGSGTRLTVV.

This chain joins TRBV6-5 and TRBJ1-1; 8 positions agree with TRBD1. Per the germline V gene, CDR1 is MNHEY and CDR2 is SVGAGI. The CDR3 loop spans 15 amino acids. The V and J ends lost 5 bases and 5 bases, in that order; junction bases with no gene match: 10. The CDR3 nucleotides read TGTGCCAGCAGTCCCTCACTACAGGGGGAAACTGAAGCTTTCTTT. Translating it yields CASSPSLQGETEAFF.

This chain uses TRBV5-6 with TRBJ2-7, with 7 bases aligning to TRBD1. J lost 5 bases, V lost 4 bases, and 9 bases had no gene match. CDR1 and CDR2 (germline): SGHDT, YYEEEE. The CDR3 is 14 amino acids. The CDR3 loop is CASSITGDEDEQYF. The CDR3 nucleotides read TGTGCCAGCAGCATCACAGGGGACGAAGACGAGCAGTACTTC.

J is TRBJ1-4 and V is TRBV5-5; D perhaps matches TRBD1 (5 bases). V lost 4 bases to trimming and J lost 8 bases, with 18 bases between them. CDR1 SGHKS and CDR2 YYEKEE come from the germline V gene (reference sequence). The CDR3 extends over 15 amino acids. The CDR3 DNA sequence: TGTGCCAGCAGCCGGAGGGCCCCGGGGCAGGAAAAACTGTTTTTT. Its translation is CASSRRAPGQEKLFF.

This sequence joins TRBV6-5 and TRBJ2-2, with D possibly being TRBD1 (5 bases). V gave up 7 bases and J gave up 7 bases, with 13 bases separating them. The CDR3 sequence is 13 residues long. Germline CDR1 and CDR2: MNHEY and SVGAGI. The CDR3 DNA sequence: TGTGCCAGCAAGGGGTTCGCCGACGGGGAGCTGTTTTTT. Translated, it gives CASKGFADGELFF.

The rearrangement uses TRBV6-5 and TRBJ2-7; weak D call: TRBD2 (7 bases). V gave up 5 bases and J gave up 3 bases, with 14 bases separating them. Germline-derived CDR1 and CDR2 are MNHEY and SVGAGI. CDR3 size: 14 residues. The CDR3 sequence is CASSLQGGVYEQYF. CDR3 nucleotide sequence: TGTGCCAGCAGTCTACAGGGAGGGGTCTACGAGCAGTACTTC.

The chain links TRBV24-1 to TRBJ1-4; D remains ambiguous. This CDR3 is 12 amino acids long. V gave up 9 bases and J gave up 3 bases, with 7 bases separating them. In germline, CDR1 is KGHDR, CDR2 SFDVKD. This CDR3 is CATRGPNEKLFF. Written as DNA, the CDR3 is TGTGCCACCCGAGGTCCTAATGAAAAACTGTTTTTT.

The V gene is TRBV6-5, the J gene TRBJ2-7; TRBD1 agrees at 9 bases. Trimming took 7 bases from V and 3 from J; bases not matched to a gene: 7. Per germline, CDR1 MNHEY and CDR2 SVGAGI. This CDR3 has 14 amino acids. In nucleotides, the CDR3 is TGTGCCAGCACCACCGGGACAGGGTTCTACGAGCAGTACTTC. As protein: CASTTGTGFYEQYF.

This clone was detected a few times. The chain has TRBV9 and TRBJ2-2; D remains ambiguous. This CDR3 region has 15 residues. V was cut by 1 base and J by 4 bases, with 11 bases left in between. CDR1 SGDLS and CDR2 YYNGEE come from the germline V gene. CDR3 sequence reads: CASSVTPLATGELFF. Written as DNA, the CDR3 is TGTGCCAGCAGCGTAACCCCGTTAGCCACCGGGGAGCTGTTTTTT.

The rearrangement uses TRBV2 and TRBJ2-5; D remains ambiguous. V lost 6 bases to trimming and J lost 9 bases, with 14 bases between them. CDR1 and CDR2 from the germline V gene are SNHLY and FYNNEI. The CDR3 length is 12 residues. The CDR3 coding sequence is TGTGCCAGCAGGCTACCCGCCAACGCCCAGTACTTC. It codes for CASRLPANAQYF. Full variable domain (remainder filled in from reference TRBV2 and TRBJ2-5): EPEVTQTPSHQVTQMGQEVILRCVPISNHLYFYWYRQILGQKVEFLVSFYNNEISEKSEIFDDQFSVERPDGSNFTLKIRSTKLEDSAMYFCASRLPANAQYFGPGTRLLVL.

The chain uses TRBV27 and TRBJ1-4; 8 nucleotides match TRBD1. The trim removed 3 bases at V and 0 bases at J, leaving 6 bases unmatched. The CDR3 sequence is 17 residues long. Germline V gene data show CDR1 as MNHEY and CDR2 as SMNVEV (reference sequence). CDR3 residues: CASSFYRGRTTNEKLFF. The CDR3 DNA is TGTGCCAGCAGTTTTTACAGGGGGAGGACAACTAATGAAAAACTGTTTTTT. Together with reference TRBV27 and TRBJ1-4, the CDR3 gives the full variable domain: EAQVTQNPRYLITVTGKKLTVTCSQNMNHEYMSWYRQDPGLGLRQIYYSMNVEVTDKGDVPEGYKVSRKEKRNFPLILESPSPNQTSLYFCASSFYRGRTTNEKLFFGSGTQLSVL.

This clone was found many times. J is TRBJ1-2 and V is TRBV3-1 (or the pseudogene TRBV3-2); 7 bases line up with TRBD1. From germline, CDR1 is LGHDT and CDR2 YNNKEL (reference sequence). Germline trimming cut 1 base from V and 4 bases from J; bases unmatched to any gene: 9. The CDR3 runs to 16 residues. The DNA of the CDR3 is TGTGCCAGCAGCCAAGGAAACAGGGGTACTCTCTATGGCTACACCTTC. It translates to CASSQGNRGTLYGYTF.

V and J are TRBV29-1 and TRBJ2-6, with 7 bases that match TRBD1. Germline values: CDR1 SQVTM, CDR2 ANQGSEA. Trimming at V came to 7 bases and at J to 2 bases, leaving 5 bases not matched to a gene. The CDR3 runs to 14 residues. The CDR3 DNA reads TGCAGCGCTACAGGGGTGGCTGGGGCCAACGTCCTGACTTTC. Protein sequence: CSATGVAGANVLTF. The full variable domain, in which reference TRBV29-1 and TRBJ2-6 provide the parts outside the CDR3, is SAVISQKPSRDICQRGTSLTIQCQVDSQVTMMFWYRQQPGQSLTLIATANQGSEATYESGFVIDKFPISRPNLTFSTLTVSNMSPEDSSIYLCSATGVAGANVLTFGAGSRLTVL.